The clone carrying this TCR beta chain was observed a single time. Its antigen remains unknown. The data originate from a study of B cell selection in AIRE deficiency. Germline CDR1 is MRHNA and CDR2 is SNTAGT. Unmatched junction bases numbered 5, after V lost 4 bases and J lost 4 bases. This CDR3 spans 15 amino acids. Study-level points and caveats: CDR3s were shorter in shared Treg sequences, reflecting few non-templated nucleotide insertions.

The protocol was immunoSEQ multiplex PCR, while the TCRdb copy is restricted to in-frame clones and leaves out a portion. In the table there are 20,000 to 30,000 clones, 95% to 98% of which are singletons. CD4+CD127+ cells were sorted as the conventional CD4 T cells. The TCR sequence derives from a human donor in good health. V gene TRBV6-4 combines with J gene TRBJ2-1, with TRBD2 matching over 9 bases. Input material: CD4+CD127+ conventional T cells sorted from PBMCs. The DNA for the CDR3 is TGTGCCAGCAGTGTCATGCTAGCGGGATACAATGAGCAGTTCTTC. This translates into CASSVMLAGYNEQFF.